The present T cell receptor beta chain was sequenced within a study of blood T cell repertoires in COVID-19. TCRdb's copy holds only in-frame clones and misses some; the assay was immunoSEQ multiplex PCR. Of 23,000 or so clones listed, about 82% are singletons. CDR1 is KGHDR, CDR2 SFDVKD, per germline. CDR3 length: 17 residues. Trimming cost V 1 base and J 7 bases; bases outside gene matches: 9. This TCR derives from a human donor with active COVID-19. The donor label of this sample is uncertain. The chain uses TRBV24-1 and TRBJ1-6; 7 nucleotides align to TRBD1. Sequencing input: peripheral blood. The CDR3 reads CATSDFGIDRDNSPLHF. For the CDR3, the DNA is TGTGCCACCAGTGATTTCGGGATAGACAGGGACAATTCACCCCTCCACTTT.